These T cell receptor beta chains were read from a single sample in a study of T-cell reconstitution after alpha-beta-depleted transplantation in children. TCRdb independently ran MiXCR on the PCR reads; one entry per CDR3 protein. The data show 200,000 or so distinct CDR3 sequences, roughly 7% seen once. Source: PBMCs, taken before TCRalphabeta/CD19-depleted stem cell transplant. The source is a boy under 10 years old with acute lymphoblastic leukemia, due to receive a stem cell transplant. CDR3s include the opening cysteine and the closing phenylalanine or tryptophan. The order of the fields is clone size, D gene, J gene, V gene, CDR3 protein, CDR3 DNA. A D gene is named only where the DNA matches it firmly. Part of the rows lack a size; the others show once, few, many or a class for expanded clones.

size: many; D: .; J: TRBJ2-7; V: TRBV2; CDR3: CASSDRGNEQYF; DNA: TGTGCCAGCAGTGATAGGGGGAACGAGCAGTACTTC
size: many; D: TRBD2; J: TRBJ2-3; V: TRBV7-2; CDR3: CASSFSWEGTDTQYF; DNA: TGTGCCAGCAGCTTTTCGTGGGAGGGTACAGATACGCAGTATTTT
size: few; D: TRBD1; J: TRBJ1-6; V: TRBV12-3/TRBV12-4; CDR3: CASSFGQGITGDNSPLHF; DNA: TGTGCCAGCAGTTTCGGACAGGGGATTACGGGTGACAATTCACCCCTCCACTTT
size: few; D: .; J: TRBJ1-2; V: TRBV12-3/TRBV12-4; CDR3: CASSLAGTYGYTF; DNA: TGTGCCAGCAGTTTAGCGGGGACTTATGGCTACACCTTC
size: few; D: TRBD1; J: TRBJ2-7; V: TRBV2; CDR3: CASSGDRGSEQYF; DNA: TGTGCCAGCAGCGGGGACAGGGGAAGCGAGCAGTACTTC
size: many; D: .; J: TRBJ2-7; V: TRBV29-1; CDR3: CSVEDNQGPAYEQYF; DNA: TGCAGCGTTGAAGATAACCAGGGGCCAGCCTACGAGCAGTACTTC
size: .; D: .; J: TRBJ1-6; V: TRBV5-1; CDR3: CASSLDGTNSPLHF; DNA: TGCGCCAGCAGCTTGGACGGGACAAATTCACCCCTCCACTTT
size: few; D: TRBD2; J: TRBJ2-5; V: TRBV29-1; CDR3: CSATPGGKETQYF; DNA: TGCAGCGCCACGCCGGGAGGGAAAGAGACCCAGTACTTC
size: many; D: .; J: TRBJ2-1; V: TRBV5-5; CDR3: CASSETSPLSYNEQFF; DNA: TGTGCCAGCAGCGAAACTAGCCCACTGTCCTACAATGAGCAGTTCTTC
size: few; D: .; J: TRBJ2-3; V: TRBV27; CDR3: CAIGQGDGTQYF; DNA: TGTGCCATCGGGCAGGGTGACGGTACGCAGTATTTT
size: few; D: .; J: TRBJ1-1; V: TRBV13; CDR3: CASSPRHANTEAFF; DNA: TGTGCCAGCAGCCCTAGACACGCAAACACTGAAGCTTTCTTT
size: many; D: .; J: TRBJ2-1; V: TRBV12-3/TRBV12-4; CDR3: CASIDSVRRSYNEQFF; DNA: TGTGCCAGCATTGACTCCGTTCGACGCTCCTACAATGAGCAGTTCTTC
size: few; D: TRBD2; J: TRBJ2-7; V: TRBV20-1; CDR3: CSVWTSGRGGYEQYF; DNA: TGCAGTGTTTGGACTAGCGGGAGAGGCGGCTACGAGCAGTACTTC
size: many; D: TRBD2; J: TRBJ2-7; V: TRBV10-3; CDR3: CAISDSSGGESSYEQYF; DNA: TGTGCCATCAGTGACTCTAGCGGGGGGGAAAGCTCCTACGAGCAGTACTTC
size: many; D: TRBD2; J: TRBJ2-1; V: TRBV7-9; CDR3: CASSFPREVPLKEQFF; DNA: TGTGCCAGCAGCTTTCCGCGGGAGGTGCCCCTAAAAGAGCAGTTCTTC
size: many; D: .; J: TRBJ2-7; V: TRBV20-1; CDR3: CSAGGLAYEQYF; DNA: TGCAGTGCAGGGGGACTCGCCTACGAGCAGTACTTC
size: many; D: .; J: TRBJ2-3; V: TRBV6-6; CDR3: CASSYSGDTQYF; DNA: TGTGCCAGCAGTTACTCGGGAGATACGCAGTATTTT
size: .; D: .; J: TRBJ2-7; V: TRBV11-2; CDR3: CASRADMGEQYF; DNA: TGTGCCAGCAGAGCCGACATGGGCGAGCAGTACTTC
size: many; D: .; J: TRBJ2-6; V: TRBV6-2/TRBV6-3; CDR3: CASSYDRDYSGANVLTF; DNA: TGTGCCAGCAGTTATGACAGGGACTACTCTGGGGCCAACGTCCTGACTTTC
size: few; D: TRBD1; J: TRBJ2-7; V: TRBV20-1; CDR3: CSAGKGQGAYEQYF; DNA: TGCAGTGCTGGGAAGGGACAGGGGGCCTACGAGCAGTACTTC
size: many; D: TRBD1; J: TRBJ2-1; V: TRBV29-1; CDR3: CSVGYGQGSNEQFF; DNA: TGCAGCGTTGGGTATGGACAGGGGTCCAATGAGCAGTTCTTC
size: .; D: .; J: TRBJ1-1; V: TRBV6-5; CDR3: CASSYGELNTEAFF; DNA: TGTGCCAGCAGTTACGGGGAATTGAACACTGAAGCTTTCTTT
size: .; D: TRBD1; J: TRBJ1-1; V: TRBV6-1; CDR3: CASRPGTANPRIEAFF; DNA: TGTGCCAGCAGACCTGGGACAGCGAATCCCAGAATTGAAGCTTTCTTT
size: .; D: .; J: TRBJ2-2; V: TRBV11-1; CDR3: CASSLGGSGAINTGELFF; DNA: TGTGCCAGCAGCTTAGGAGGGTCTGGGGCCATAAACACCGGGGAGCTGTTTTTT
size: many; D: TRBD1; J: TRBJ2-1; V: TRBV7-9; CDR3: CAGGQPQGMNEQFF; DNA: TGTGCCGGGGGACAGCCCCAGGGCATGAATGAGCAGTTCTTC
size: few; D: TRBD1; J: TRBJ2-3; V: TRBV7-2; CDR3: CASSPGTGVTDTQYF; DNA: TGTGCCAGCAGCCCGGGGACAGGGGTCACAGATACGCAGTATTTT
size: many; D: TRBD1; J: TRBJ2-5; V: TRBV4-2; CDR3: CASSQDGDSLIGETQYF; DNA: TGTGCCAGCAGCCAAGATGGGGACAGCCTTATAGGAGAGACCCAGTACTTC
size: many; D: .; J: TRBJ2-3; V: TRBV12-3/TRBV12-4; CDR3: CASSLRETDTQYF; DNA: TGTGCCAGCAGTTTAAGAGAAACAGATACGCAGTATTTT
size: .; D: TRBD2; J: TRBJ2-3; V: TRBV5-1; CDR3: CASSPRTSGTDTQYF; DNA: TGCGCCAGCAGCCCCCGGACTAGCGGCACAGATACGCAGTATTTT
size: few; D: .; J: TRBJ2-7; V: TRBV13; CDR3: CASSLSSGRGGEQYF; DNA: TGTGCCAGCAGCTTATCATCGGGGAGAGGAGGCGAGCAGTACTTC
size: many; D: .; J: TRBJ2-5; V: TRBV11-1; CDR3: CASSLWAEETQYF; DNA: TGTGCCAGCAGCTTATGGGCAGAAGAGACCCAGTACTTC
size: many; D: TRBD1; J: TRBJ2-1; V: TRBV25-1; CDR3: CASSEFRGLCNEQFF; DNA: TGTGCCAGCAGTGAATTTAGGGGGCTTTGCAATGAGCAGTTCTTC
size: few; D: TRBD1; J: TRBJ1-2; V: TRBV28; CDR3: CASSYFPGQGNGYTF; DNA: TGTGCCAGCAGTTACTTTCCGGGACAGGGGAATGGCTACACCTTC
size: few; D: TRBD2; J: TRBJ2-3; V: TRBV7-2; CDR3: CASSSRSGGASDTQYF; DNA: TGTGCCAGCAGCTCCCGAAGCGGGGGGGCTTCAGATACGCAGTATTTT
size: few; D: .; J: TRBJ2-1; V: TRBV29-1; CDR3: CSVEFRGLNEQFF; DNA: TGCAGCGTTGAATTCAGGGGACTGAATGAGCAGTTCTTC
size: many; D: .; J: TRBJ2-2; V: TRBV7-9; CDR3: CASSSTRDSSNTGELFF; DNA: TGTGCCAGCAGTTCGACCCGGGACTCATCGAACACCGGGGAGCTGTTTTTT
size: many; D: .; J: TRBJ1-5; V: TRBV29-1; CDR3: CSVADQGNQPQHF; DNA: TGCAGCGTTGCAGACCAGGGGAACCAGCCCCAGCATTTT
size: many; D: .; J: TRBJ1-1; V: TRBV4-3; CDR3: CASSQETEPPTEAFF; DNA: TGCGCCAGCAGCCAAGAGACAGAGCCGCCCACTGAAGCTTTCTTT
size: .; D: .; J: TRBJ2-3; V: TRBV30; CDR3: CAWSRRGSIDTQYF; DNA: TGTGCCTGGAGTCGGCGGGGCTCAATCGATACGCAGTATTTT
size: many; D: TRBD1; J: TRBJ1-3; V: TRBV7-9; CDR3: CASSPQTGFGNTIYF; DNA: TGTGCCAGCAGCCCGCAGACAGGGTTCGGAAACACCATATATTTT
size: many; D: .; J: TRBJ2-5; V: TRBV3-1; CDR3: CASSHSAGQGPPSKKTQYF; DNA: TGTGCCAGCAGCCATTCCGCCGGGCAGGGGCCCCCCTCCAAAAAGACCCAGTACTTC
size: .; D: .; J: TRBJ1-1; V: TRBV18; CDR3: CASSPGEGEGRKAFF; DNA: TGTGCCAGCTCACCGGGTGAGGGGGAAGGTCGGAAAGCTTTCTTT
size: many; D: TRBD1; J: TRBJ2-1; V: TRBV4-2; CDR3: CASSQVGGQGKNEQFF; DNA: TGTGCCAGCAGCCAAGTGGGGGGACAGGGGAAGAATGAGCAGTTCTTC
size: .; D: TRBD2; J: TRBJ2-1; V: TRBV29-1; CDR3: CSVRTSGSGEQFF; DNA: TGCAGCGTCAGAACCAGCGGGAGTGGTGAGCAGTTCTTC
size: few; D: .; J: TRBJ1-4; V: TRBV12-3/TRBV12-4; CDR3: CASTILRDGNEKLFF; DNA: TGTGCCAGCACTATCCTCCGGGACGGTAATGAAAAACTGTTTTTT
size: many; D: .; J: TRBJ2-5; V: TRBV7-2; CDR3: CASSLGWAGETQYF; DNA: TGTGCCAGCAGCTTAGGGTGGGCTGGGGAGACCCAGTACTTC